This T cell receptor beta chain was identified during a study of control samples from healthy donors and cancer patients. Sequencing used immunoSEQ multiplex PCR; TCRdb keeps in-frame clones, though not all of them. The sample has around 150,000 clones; around nine tenths are singletons. This CDR3 spans 14 amino acids. V dropped 4 bases and J dropped 2; count of bases not matched to a gene: 5. The germline gives CDR1 MDHEN, CDR2 SYDVKM. The sequenced sample was blood. The rearrangement uses TRBV28 and TRBJ2-7; 7 bases fit TRBD2. The receptor's source is a man aged 30 to 39 in good health. The CDR3 reads CASSWAGVAYEQYF. The CDR3, as DNA: TGTGCCAGCAGTTGGGCGGGAGTGGCCTACGAGCAGTACTTC.